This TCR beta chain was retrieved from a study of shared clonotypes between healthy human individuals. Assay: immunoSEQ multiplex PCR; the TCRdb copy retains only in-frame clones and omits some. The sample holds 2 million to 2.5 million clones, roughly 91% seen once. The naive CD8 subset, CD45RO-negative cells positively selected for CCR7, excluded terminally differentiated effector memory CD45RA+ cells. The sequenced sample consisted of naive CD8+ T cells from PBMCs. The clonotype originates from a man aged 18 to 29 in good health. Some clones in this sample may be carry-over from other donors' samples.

CDR3 coding DNA: TGCGCCAGCAGGAATATTGGACAGGGCGCCTTTATGAACACTGAAGCTTTCTTT. Translated: CASRNIGQGAFMNTEAFF. The J gene is TRBJ1-1, the V gene TRBV5-1; 8 nucleotides align to TRBD1. The CDR3 runs 18 residues. The trim removed 5 bases at V and 0 bases at J, leaving 15 bases unmatched. Germline V gives CDR1 SGHRS, CDR2 YFSETQ.